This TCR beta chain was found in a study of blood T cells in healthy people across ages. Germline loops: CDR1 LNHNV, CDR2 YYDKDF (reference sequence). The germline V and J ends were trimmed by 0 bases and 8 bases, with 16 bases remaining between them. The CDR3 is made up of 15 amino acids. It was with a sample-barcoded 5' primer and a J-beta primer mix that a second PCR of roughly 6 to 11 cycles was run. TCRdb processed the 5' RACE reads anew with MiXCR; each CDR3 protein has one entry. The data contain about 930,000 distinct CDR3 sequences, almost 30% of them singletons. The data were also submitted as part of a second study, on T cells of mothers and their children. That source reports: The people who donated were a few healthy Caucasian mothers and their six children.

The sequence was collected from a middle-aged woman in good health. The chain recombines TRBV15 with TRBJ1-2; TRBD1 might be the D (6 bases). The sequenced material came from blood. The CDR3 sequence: CATSRDRTAKPGYTF. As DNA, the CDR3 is TGTGCCACCAGCAGAGATAGGACAGCTAAACCGGGCTACACCTTC.